This T cell receptor beta chain was identified in a study of blood T cell repertoires in COVID-19. Study details: Researchers got acute and convalescent COVID-19 samples from the United States, Italy and Spain. T cells, B-cell-depleted T cells, or PBMCs provided the cDNA or gDNA that served as material.

Germline CDR1 MDHEN, CDR2 SYDVKM. The ends were cut back, 3 bases at V and 4 bases at J, with 16 bases in the middle. The CDR3 runs 16 residues. As handled by the study authors: Amplified reference gene primers provided the basis for estimating nucleated cell counts. The data were produced by immunoSEQ multiplex PCR, yet TCRdb's version contains in-frame clones alone and is incomplete. That table supplies the V and J calls and clone size; D and trimming were determined from the DNA. The data show approximately 450,000 clones, more than 85% seen once. Sample: peripheral blood. This clonotype was sampled from a woman in her 30s with acute or convalescent COVID-19. The J gene is TRBJ1-3, the V gene TRBV28; tentatively, D is TRBD1 (6 bases). The CDR3 DNA reads TGTGCCAGCAGTTTCGTCCGGGGGGCGCCGGGAAACACCATATATTTT. It specifies CASSFVRGAPGNTIYF. Full variable domain (missing parts from reference TRBV28 and TRBJ1-3): DVKVTQSSRYLVKRTGEKVFLECVQDMDHENMFWYRQDPGLGLRLIYFSYDVKMKEKGDIPEGYSVSREKKERFSLILESASTNQTSMYLCASSFVRGAPGNTIYFGEGSWLTVV.